The 19 T cell receptor beta chains presented below share a single source sample, sequenced in a study of T cells after yellow fever vaccination. Each CDR3 protein gets one entry after TCRdb re-called the 5' RACE reads with MiXCR. In the table there are 120,000 or so distinct CDR3 sequences, around 6.7% of which are singletons. This specimen was CD4+ T cells sorted from PBMCs, taken about 49 days after the first yellow fever vaccination. These receptor sequences come from a man between 18 and 29 years old who received the YFV17D yellow fever vaccine.

This clonotype was counted many times. The chain recombines TRBV7-9 with TRBJ2-1, with D perhaps TRBD1 (6 bases). Germline CDR1 and CDR2: SEHNR and FQNEAQ (reference sequence). The CDR3 has 14 residues. V was cut by 5 bases and J by 3 bases, with 11 bases left in between. In DNA form, the CDR3 reads TGTGCCAGCAGCGGGACACCTTACTACAATGAGCAGTTCTTC. Its protein product is CASSGTPYYNEQFF.

This clonotype was seen many times. The chain carries TRBV21-1 and TRBJ2-3; TRBD2 is the table's D call and was not checked against the DNA. TRBV21-1 is flagged as a pseudogene. This CDR3 has 14 amino acids. The DNA of the CDR3 is TGTGCCAGCAGCATTGGCGGGGGCACAGATACGCAGTATTTT. Amino acid sequence: CASSIGGGTDTQYF.

This clonotype was detected ten times or more. The chain uses TRBV19 and TRBJ1-2; possible D gene TRBD1, 6 bases. V was clipped by 5 bases and J by 4 bases, with 11 bases between them. The CDR3 loop spans 13 amino acids. CDR1 and CDR2 (germline): LNHDA, SQIVND (reference sequence). The CDR3 DNA reads as TGTGCCAGTAGTCGCGGACAGCCCTATGGCTACACCTTC. Protein sequence: CASSRGQPYGYTF.

This clonotype was seen more than once but under ten times. J is TRBJ2-6 and V is TRBV4-2; 12 bases agree with TRBD2. Germline-derived CDR1 and CDR2 are LGHNA and YNFKEQ. Germline trimming cut 0 bases from V and 2 bases from J; bases unmatched to any gene: 8. The CDR3 sequence is 20 residues long. CDR3 sequence: CASSQEASGGDLPGANVLTF. For the CDR3, the DNA is TGTGCCAGCAGCCAAGAGGCTAGCGGGGGGGACCTCCCTGGGGCCAACGTCCTGACTTTC.

This clonotype was recorded many times. The chain employs TRBV5-1 and TRBJ2-7; 8 bases are shared with TRBD1. J was trimmed by 5 bases and V by 2 bases; bases with no gene match: 9. This CDR3 spans 15 amino acids. Germline CDR1 and CDR2: SGHRS and YFSETQ. The CDR3 reads CASSFYPGQGDEQYV. Written as DNA, the CDR3 is TGCGCCAGCAGCTTCTACCCTGGACAGGGCGACGAGCAGTACGTC.

This clonotype was found many times. This sequence joins TRBV20-1 and TRBJ1-5; D is undetermined. V was cut by 3 bases and J by 4 bases, with 10 bases left in between. The CDR3 has 13 residues. Germline CDR1 reads DFQATT; CDR2 reads SNEGSKA (reference sequence). CDR3 residues: CSARKQANQPQHF. The DNA for the CDR3 is TGCAGTGCTAGGAAACAAGCGAATCAGCCCCAGCATTTT.

This clonotype was detected ten times or more. V usage is TRBV4-2 and J usage is TRBJ1-2; D gene ambiguous. This CDR3 contains 15 residues. The germline V gene encodes CDR1 LGHNA and CDR2 YNFKEQ. Trimming left V 1 base short and J 3 bases short, with 12 bases between. CDR3 bases: TGTGCCAGCAGCCAAGTAACAGACCACTACTATGGCTACACCTTC. Protein product: CASSQVTDHYYGYTF.

This clonotype was seen ten or more times. This rearrangement joins TRBV5-1 to TRBJ2-3; D gene uncertain. CDR1 is SGHRS, CDR2 YFSETQ, per germline. V dropped 0 bases and J dropped 1 base, with 12 bases sitting between them. The CDR3 extends over 16 amino acids. The DNA of the CDR3 is TGCGCCAGCAGCTTGGCCCTTCTATCGGGCACAGATACGCAGTATTTT. It translates to CASSLALLSGTDTQYF.

There are many counts of this clonotype. V gene TRBV5-1 combines with J gene TRBJ1-2, with D perhaps TRBD1 (5 bases). V lost 0 bases and J lost 0, with 6 bases in between. Germline CDR1 SGHRS, CDR2 YFSETQ. The length of the CDR3 is 14 residues. Written as DNA, the CDR3 is TGCGCCAGCAGCTTGGGGGACCCTAACTATGGCTACACCTTC. It yields the protein CASSLGDPNYGYTF.

This clonotype was seen many times. The rearrangement links TRBV20-1 to TRBJ1-6; D not certain. There are 15 residues in the CDR3. V was trimmed by 2 bases and J by 2 bases, leaving 10 bases between them. CDR1 is DFQATT and CDR2 is SNEGSKA in the germline V gene (reference sequence). The CDR3 is CSARLPGTYNSPLHF. CDR3 coding DNA: TGCAGTGCTAGATTGCCGGGCACCTATAATTCACCCCTCCACTTT.

This clonotype was observed many times. The chain joins TRBV12-3 or TRBV12-4 to TRBJ1-1; no clear D. This CDR3 is 11 amino acids long. The V gene lost 5 bases and the J gene lost 11 bases, with 12 bases spanning the gap. CDR3 nucleotides: TGTGCCAGCAGTCCCCAGTTGGGGGCTTTCTTT. It codes for CASSPQLGAFF.

This clonotype was picked up many times. This CDR3 reads CASSLETQYF. In DNA, the CDR3 is TGTGCCAGCAGCCTAGAGACCCAGTACTTC. This chain uses TRBV7-9 with TRBJ2-5; no clear D gene. The CDR3 is 10 residues long. CDR1 is SEHNR, CDR2 FQNEAQ, per germline (reference sequence). The V and J ends lost 5 bases and 4 bases respectively, with 2 bases between them. Filled out from reference TRBV7-9 and TRBJ2-5, the complete variable domain reads DTGVSQNPRHKITKRGQNVTFRCDPISEHNRLYWYRQTLGQGPEFLTYFQNEAQLEKSRLLSDRFSAERPKGSFSTLEIQRTEQGDSAMYLCASSLETQYFGPGTRLLVL.

This clonotype was seen at least ten times. This sequence joins TRBV7-6 and TRBJ2-3; D is perhaps TRBD1 (8 bases). The germline V and J ends were trimmed by 4 bases and 2 bases, with 34 bases remaining between them. The CDR3 extends over 22 amino acids. CDR1 is SGHVS, CDR2 FNYEAQ, per germline. The CDR3 nucleotides read TGTGCCAGCAGCTCAATAAAGCGGGGACAGGCTCCCTACATATACCTCACAGATACGCAGTATTTT. Protein product: CASSSIKRGQAPYIYLTDTQYF.

J is TRBJ2-1 and V is TRBV7-9; D is perhaps TRBD1 or TRBD2 (6 bases each). The V end was cut by 1 base, the J end by 4 bases, with 11 bases between. Per germline, CDR1 SEHNR and CDR2 FQNEAQ (reference sequence). The CDR3 spans 15 residues. CDR3 in DNA: TGTGCCAGCAGCTTAGGGGGGGCCCGGTACAATGAGCAGTTCTTC. This codes for CASSLGGARYNEQFF.

This rearrangement joins TRBV20-1 to TRBJ2-1; tentatively, D is TRBD2 (6 bases). The CDR3 is 18 amino acids. V was trimmed by 3 bases and J by 4 bases, leaving 25 bases between them. Germline lookup yields CDR1 DFQATT and CDR2 SNEGSKA (reference sequence). The CDR3 DNA follows: TGCAGTGCTAGTCGCGGGGTTTACCGCGGTTCCGCGTACAATGAGCAGTTCTTC. It yields the protein CSASRGVYRGSAYNEQFF.

This clonotype has at least ten counts. This rearrangement joins TRBV12-3 or TRBV12-4 to TRBJ2-5, with TRBD1 identical over 8 bases. V lost 5 bases and J lost 4; bases outside the gene matches: 6. The CDR3 length is 14 residues. DNA for the CDR3: TGTGCCAGCAGTGAAACAGGGGGTCGAGAGACCCAGTACTTC. It encodes CASSETGGRETQYF.

This clonotype was observed at least ten times. This chain links TRBV15 with TRBJ2-3, with no clear D. V lost 0 bases to trimming and J lost 7 bases, with 8 bases between them. Germline-derived CDR1 and CDR2 are LNHNV and YYDKDF (reference sequence). The CDR3 is made up of 13 amino acids. The CDR3 DNA sequence: TGTGCCACCAGCAGAGAGGGTCTAAATACGCAGTATTTT. Amino acids: CATSREGLNTQYF.

This clonotype was counted many times. The CDR3 DNA reads TGTGCCAGCAGCCCCTATCTGGGGGATGAAAAACTGTTTTTT. Amino acid sequence: CASSPYLGDEKLFF. The chain links TRBV3-1 to TRBJ1-4, with D perhaps TRBD1 (5 bases). Germline assignment: CDR1 LGHDT and CDR2 YNNKEL (reference sequence). The CDR3 runs to 14 residues. The germline V and J ends were trimmed by 4 bases and 6 bases, with 12 bases remaining between them.

This clonotype was seen more than once but under ten times. The chain is built from TRBV7-9 and TRBJ2-4; 10 nucleotides align to TRBD2. Germline CDR1 SEHNR, CDR2 FQNEAQ (reference sequence). The CDR3 extends over 14 amino acids. V dropped 5 bases and J dropped 9; count of bases not matched to a gene: 7. The CDR3 reads CASSQRGGDGIQYF. For the CDR3, the DNA is TGTGCCAGCAGCCAGCGGGGGGGGGACGGCATTCAGTACTTC.